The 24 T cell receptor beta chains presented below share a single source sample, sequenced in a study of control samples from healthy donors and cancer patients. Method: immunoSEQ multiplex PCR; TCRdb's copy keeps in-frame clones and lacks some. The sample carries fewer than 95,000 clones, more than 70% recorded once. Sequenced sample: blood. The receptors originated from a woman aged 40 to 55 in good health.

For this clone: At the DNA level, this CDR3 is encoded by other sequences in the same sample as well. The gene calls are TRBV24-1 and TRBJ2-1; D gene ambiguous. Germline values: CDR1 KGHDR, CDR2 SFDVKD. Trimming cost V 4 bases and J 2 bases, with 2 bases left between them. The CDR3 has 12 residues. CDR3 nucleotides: TGTGCCACCAGTGACCCCTACAATGAGCAGTTCTTC. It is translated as CATSDPYNEQFF.

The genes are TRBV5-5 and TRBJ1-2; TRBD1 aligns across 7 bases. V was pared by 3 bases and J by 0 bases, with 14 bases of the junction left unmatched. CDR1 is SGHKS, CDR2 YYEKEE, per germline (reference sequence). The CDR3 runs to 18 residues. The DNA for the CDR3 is TGTGCCAGCAGCTCTACCCGTACAGGGGAGACTGCTAACTATGGCTACACCTTC. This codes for CASSSTRTGETANYGYTF.

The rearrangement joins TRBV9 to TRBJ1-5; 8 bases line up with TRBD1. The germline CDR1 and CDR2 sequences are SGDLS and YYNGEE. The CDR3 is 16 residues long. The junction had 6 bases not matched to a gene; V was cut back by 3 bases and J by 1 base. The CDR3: CASSADTGGSNQPQHF. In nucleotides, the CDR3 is TGTGCCAGCAGCGCCGATACAGGGGGAAGCAATCAGCCCCAGCATTTT.

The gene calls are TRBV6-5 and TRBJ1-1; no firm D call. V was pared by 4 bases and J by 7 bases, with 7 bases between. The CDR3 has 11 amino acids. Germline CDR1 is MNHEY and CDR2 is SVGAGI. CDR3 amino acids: CASSWQDEAFF. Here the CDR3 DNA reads TGTGCCAGCAGTTGGCAGGATGAAGCTTTCTTT.

The CDR3 region is CAWASGTLNTGELFF. In DNA, the CDR3 is TGTGCCTGGGCCTCCGGGACCCTTAACACCGGGGAGCTGTTTTTT. The V and J genes are TRBV30 and TRBJ2-2, with D perhaps matching TRBD1 or TRBD2 (5 bases each). Trimming cost V 5 bases and J 2 bases, with 15 bases left between them. CDR1 is GTSNPN and CDR2 is SVGIG in the germline V gene (reference sequence). This CDR3 is 15 amino acids long.

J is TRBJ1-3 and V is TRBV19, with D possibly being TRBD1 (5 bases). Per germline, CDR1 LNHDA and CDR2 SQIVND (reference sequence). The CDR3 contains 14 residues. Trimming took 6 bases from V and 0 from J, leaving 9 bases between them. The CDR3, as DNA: TGTGCCAGTAGAAGTGGGGGCTCTGGAAACACCATATATTTT. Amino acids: CASRSGGSGNTIYF.

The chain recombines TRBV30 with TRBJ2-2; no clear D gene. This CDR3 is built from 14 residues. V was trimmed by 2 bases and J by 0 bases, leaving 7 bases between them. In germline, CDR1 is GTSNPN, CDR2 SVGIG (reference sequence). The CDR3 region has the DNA TGTGCCTGGAGTCAGAGTGCGAACACCGGGGAGCTGTTTTTT. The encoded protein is CAWSQSANTGELFF.

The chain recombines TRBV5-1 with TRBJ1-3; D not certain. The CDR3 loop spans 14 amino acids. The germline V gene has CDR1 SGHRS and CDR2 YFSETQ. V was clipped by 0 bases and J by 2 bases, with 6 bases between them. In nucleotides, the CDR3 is TGCGCCAGCAGCTTGGGGCCAGCTGGAAACACCATATATTTT. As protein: CASSLGPAGNTIYF.

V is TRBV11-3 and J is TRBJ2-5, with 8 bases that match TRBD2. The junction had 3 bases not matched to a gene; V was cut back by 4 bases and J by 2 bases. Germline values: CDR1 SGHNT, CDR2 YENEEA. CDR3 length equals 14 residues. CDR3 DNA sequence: TGTGCCAGCAGCTCGGGAGGGGGGCAAGAGACCCAGTACTTC. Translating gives CASSSGGGQETQYF.

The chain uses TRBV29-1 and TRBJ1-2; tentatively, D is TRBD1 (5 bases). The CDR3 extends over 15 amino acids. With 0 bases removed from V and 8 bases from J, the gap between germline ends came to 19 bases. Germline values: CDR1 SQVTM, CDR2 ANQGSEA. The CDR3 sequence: CSVEDSVRAPGGYTF. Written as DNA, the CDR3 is TGCAGCGTTGAAGATTCGGTCAGGGCTCCGGGCGGCTACACCTTC.

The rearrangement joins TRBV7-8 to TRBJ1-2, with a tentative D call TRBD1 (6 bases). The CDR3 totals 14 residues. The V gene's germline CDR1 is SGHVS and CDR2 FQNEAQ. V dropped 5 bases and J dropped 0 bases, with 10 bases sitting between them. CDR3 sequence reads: CASSPRTANYGYTF. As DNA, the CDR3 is TGTGCCAGCAGCCCCCGGACAGCTAACTATGGCTACACCTTC. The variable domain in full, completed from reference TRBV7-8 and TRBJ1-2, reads GAGVSQSPRYKVAKRGQDVALRCDPISGHVSLFWYQQALGQGPEFLTYFQNEAQLDKSGLPSDRFFAERPEGSVSTLKIQRTQQEDSAVYLCASSPRTANYGYTFGSGTRLTVV.

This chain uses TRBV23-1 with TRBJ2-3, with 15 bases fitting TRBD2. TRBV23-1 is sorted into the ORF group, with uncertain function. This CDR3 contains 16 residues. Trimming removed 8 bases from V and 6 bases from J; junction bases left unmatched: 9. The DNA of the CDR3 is TGCGCCAGCCCCCTAAGGACTAGCGGGGGGGGTGATACGCAGTATTTT. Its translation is CASPLRTSGGGDTQYF.

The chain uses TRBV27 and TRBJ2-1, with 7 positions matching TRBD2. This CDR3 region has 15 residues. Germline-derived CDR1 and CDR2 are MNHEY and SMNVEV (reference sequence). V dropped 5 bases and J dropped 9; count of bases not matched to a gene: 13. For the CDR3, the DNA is TGTGCCAGCAGTACCTCCACCGGACTAGTCCTTGAGCAGTTCTTC. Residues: CASSTSTGLVLEQFF.

The CDR3 nucleotides read TGTGCCTGGGCGGGGAGGGCGCACACCGGGGAGCTGTTTTTT. Encoded protein: CAWAGRAHTGELFF. The J gene is TRBJ2-2, the V gene TRBV30; 7 bases map to TRBD2. CDR1 is GTSNPN and CDR2 is SVGIG in the germline V gene (reference sequence). This CDR3 has 14 amino acids. The ends lost 5 bases at V and 3 bases at J; junction bases unmatched: 6.

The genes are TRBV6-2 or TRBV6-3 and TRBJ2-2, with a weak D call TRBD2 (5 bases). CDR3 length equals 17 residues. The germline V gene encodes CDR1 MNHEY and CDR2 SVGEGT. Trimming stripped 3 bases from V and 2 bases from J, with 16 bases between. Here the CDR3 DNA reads TGTGCCAGCAGTTATTGGACTCCTGCGACCAACACCGGGGAGCTGTTTTTT. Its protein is CASSYWTPATNTGELFF.

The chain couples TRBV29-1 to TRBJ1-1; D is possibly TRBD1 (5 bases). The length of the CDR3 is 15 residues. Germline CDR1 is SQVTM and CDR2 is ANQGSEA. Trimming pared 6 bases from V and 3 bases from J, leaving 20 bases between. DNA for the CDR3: TGCAGCGTCCCGGGAGGGGCCAATTGGGACACTGAAGCTTTCTTT. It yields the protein CSVPGGANWDTEAFF.

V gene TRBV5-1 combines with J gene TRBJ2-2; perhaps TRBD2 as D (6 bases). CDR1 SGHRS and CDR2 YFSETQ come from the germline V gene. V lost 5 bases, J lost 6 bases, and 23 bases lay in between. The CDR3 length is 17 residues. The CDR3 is CASSGASAWKSPGELFF. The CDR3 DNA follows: TGCGCCAGCAGTGGGGCTAGCGCTTGGAAATCCCCCGGGGAGCTGTTTTTT.

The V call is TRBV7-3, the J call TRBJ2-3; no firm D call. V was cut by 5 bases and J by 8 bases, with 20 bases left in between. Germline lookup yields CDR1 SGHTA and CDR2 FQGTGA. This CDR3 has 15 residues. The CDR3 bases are TGTGCCAGCAGCCCCCAGTGGGTGGCCTTCGGTACGCAGTATTTT. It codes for CASSPQWVAFGTQYF.

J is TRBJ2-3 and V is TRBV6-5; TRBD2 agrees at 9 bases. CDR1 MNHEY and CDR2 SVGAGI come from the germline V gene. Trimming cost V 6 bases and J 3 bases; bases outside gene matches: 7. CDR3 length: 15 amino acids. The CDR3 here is CASRERLAGTDTQYF. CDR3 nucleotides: TGTGCCAGCAGAGAGAGGCTAGCGGGGACAGATACGCAGTATTTT.

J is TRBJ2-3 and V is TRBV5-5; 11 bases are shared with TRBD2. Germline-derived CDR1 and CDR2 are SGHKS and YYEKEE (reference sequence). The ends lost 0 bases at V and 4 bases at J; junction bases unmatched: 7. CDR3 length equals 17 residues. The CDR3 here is CASSLGSSGGTSDTQYF. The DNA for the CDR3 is TGTGCCAGCAGCTTGGGTTCTAGCGGGGGGACTTCAGATACGCAGTATTTT.

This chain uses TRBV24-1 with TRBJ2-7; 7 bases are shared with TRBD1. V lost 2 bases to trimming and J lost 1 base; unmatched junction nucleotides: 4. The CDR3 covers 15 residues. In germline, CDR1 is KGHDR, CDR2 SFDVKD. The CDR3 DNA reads TGTGCCACCAGTGATTCTCACAGGGGTTCCTACGAGCAGTACTTC. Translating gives CATSDSHRGSYEQYF.

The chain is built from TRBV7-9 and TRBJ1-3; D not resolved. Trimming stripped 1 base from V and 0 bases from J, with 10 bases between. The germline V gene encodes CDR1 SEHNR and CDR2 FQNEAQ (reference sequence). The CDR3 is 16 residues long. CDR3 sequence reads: CASSLGRFVSGNTIYF. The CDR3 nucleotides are TGTGCCAGCAGCTTAGGCCGCTTCGTCTCTGGAAACACCATATATTTT.

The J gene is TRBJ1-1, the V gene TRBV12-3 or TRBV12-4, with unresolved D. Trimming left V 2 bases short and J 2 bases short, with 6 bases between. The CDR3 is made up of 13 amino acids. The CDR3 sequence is CASSLPPNTEAFF. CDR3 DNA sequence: TGTGCCAGCAGTTTACCACCCAACACTGAAGCTTTCTTT.

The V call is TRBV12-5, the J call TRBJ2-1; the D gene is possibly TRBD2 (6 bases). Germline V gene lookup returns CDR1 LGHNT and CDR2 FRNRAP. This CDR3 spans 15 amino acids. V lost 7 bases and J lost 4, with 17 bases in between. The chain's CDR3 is CASARAGALYNEQFF. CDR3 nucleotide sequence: TGTGCTAGTGCCCGAGCGGGTGCCTTATACAATGAGCAGTTCTTC.